One sample yielded the 14 T cell receptor beta chains listed below, sequenced in a study of cytomegalovirus exposure and HLA in healthy donors. PCR involved 60 Vbeta and 13 Jbeta primers. Generated by immunoSEQ multiplex PCR, the TCRdb table keeps only in-frame clones and is missing some. The sample lists roughly 120,000 clones, about 80% seen once, with around 7.7% in the top ten. Input material: PBMCs. These receptors were taken from a woman between 45 and 60 years old in good health and CMV-seropositive.

The CDR3 DNA reads TGTGCCAGCAGCTCCGGTACGGCCGGTAGCGGAAGCTCCTACAATGAGCAGTTCTTC. Its translation: CASSSGTAGSGSSYNEQFF. The chain employs TRBV11-1 and TRBJ2-1; TRBD2 is a possible D gene (6 bases). V dropped 4 bases and J dropped 0 bases, with 22 bases sitting between them. CDR3 length equals 19 residues. Germline values: CDR1 SGHAT, CDR2 FQDESV (reference sequence).

This chain connects TRBV6-5 to TRBJ2-3; 10 bases line up with TRBD2. The germline V gene encodes CDR1 MNHEY and CDR2 SVGAGI. The CDR3 is 16 amino acids. V shed 0 bases and J 7 bases; nucleotides not matched to a gene: 7. The CDR3 DNA reads as TGTGCCAGCAGTTACTCGAAGCGGGGGGGCGTTCATACGCAGTATTTT. This translates into CASSYSKRGGVHTQYF.

The chain links TRBV9 to TRBJ2-2; no clear D. CDR3 length: 12 amino acids. V lost 0 bases to trimming and J lost 7 bases, with 4 bases between them. The germline CDR1 and CDR2 sequences are SGDLS and YYNGEE. The CDR3 spells CASSVGDGELFF. CDR3 coding DNA: TGTGCCAGCAGCGTAGGCGACGGGGAGCTGTTTTTT.

The count of this clone is one. The J gene is TRBJ2-3, the V gene TRBV15; tentative D call: TRBD2 (5 bases). Deletions cut 0 bases from V and 10 bases from J, with 8 bases between. The CDR3 extends over 12 amino acids. Germline CDR1 and CDR2: LNHNV and YYDKDF (reference sequence). The CDR3 sequence: CATSRDAGAQYF. As DNA, the CDR3 is TGTGCCACCAGCAGAGATGCCGGGGCGCAGTATTTT.

CDR3 sequence reads: CASSLRGIYNEQFF. CDR3 nucleotide sequence: TGTGCCAGCAGCTTGCGGGGGATATACAATGAGCAGTTCTTC. The V and J genes are TRBV5-4 and TRBJ2-1; maybe TRBD2 (6 bases). This CDR3 spans 14 amino acids. Trimming left V 1 base short and J 4 bases short, with 9 bases between. The germline V gene encodes CDR1 SGHNT and CDR2 YYREEE (reference sequence).

The rearrangement links TRBV6-5 to TRBJ1-4; 7 bases are a match to TRBD1. V lost 2 bases, J lost 11 bases, and 14 bases stayed unmatched. Germline V lookup: CDR1 MNHEY, CDR2 SVGAGI. This CDR3 region has 16 residues. The DNA for the CDR3 is TGTGCCAGCAGTTACGGCCAAGGGGGCGCCTTAGGGAAACTGTTTTTT. Translated, it gives CASSYGQGGALGKLFF.

The V and J genes are TRBV2 and TRBJ2-1, with 7 positions matching TRBD2. This CDR3 comprises 15 residues. The V gene end was trimmed by 2 bases and the J gene end by 5 bases; junction bases not matched to a gene: 6. The germline V gene encodes CDR1 SNHLY and CDR2 FYNNEI. CDR3 nucleotide sequence: TGTGCCAGCAGTGAATCGGGACTAACACACAATGAGCAGTTCTTC. It is translated as CASSESGLTHNEQFF.

This clone was found a few times. The rearrangement joins TRBV10-3 to TRBJ1-2; D gene ambiguous. Germline V gene sequence: CDR1 ENHRY, CDR2 SYGVKD. The V and J ends lost 0 bases and 4 bases respectively, with 15 bases between them. The CDR3 loop spans 16 amino acids. The CDR3 DNA reads as TGTGCCATCAGTGAGTCGACGATGAGCGGAGTCTATGGCTACACCTTC. Its protein product is CAISESTMSGVYGYTF.

This clone was seen a handful of times. The chain recombines TRBV29-1 with TRBJ1-1; unclear D gene. The CDR3 totals 14 residues. Germline CDR1 reads SQVTM; CDR2 reads ANQGSEA. Deletions cut 0 bases from V and 7 bases from J, with 15 bases between. This CDR3 reads CSVEDGASGGEAFF. The CDR3 DNA is TGCAGCGTTGAAGACGGAGCTAGCGGTGGTGAAGCTTTCTTT.

V is TRBV2 and J is TRBJ2-1; 11 bases align to TRBD1. The V gene's germline CDR1 is SNHLY and CDR2 FYNNEI. There are 15 residues in the CDR3. With 6 bases clipped from V and 4 bases from J, the junction kept 5 bases outside the gene matches. Here the CDR3 DNA reads TGTGCCAGCAGGGTAGGGACAGGGGGTTACAATGAGCAGTTCTTC. It specifies CASRVGTGGYNEQFF.

V gene TRBV12-5 combines with J gene TRBJ2-3, with 9 nucleotides matching TRBD2. CDR3 length equals 17 residues. The V gene end was trimmed by 6 bases and the J gene end by 4 bases; junction bases not matched to a gene: 14. Germline V lookup: CDR1 LGHNT, CDR2 FRNRAP. In DNA form, the CDR3 reads TGTGCTAGTGGCCTAAGCACTAGCGGGCGTGGGGCAGATACGCAGTATTTT. This sequence encodes CASGLSTSGRGADTQYF.

On this clone itself: The junction differs from germline at one of its ends, possibly a read error. The chain uses TRBV29-1 and TRBJ2-4; D perhaps matches TRBD2 (5 bases). There are 14 residues in the CDR3. In germline, CDR1 is SQVTM, CDR2 ANQGSEA. The CDR3 reads CSVEFRLAKNSQYF. For the CDR3, the DNA is TGCAGCGTTGAATTCCGGCTAGCCAAAAACAGTCAGTACTTC.

This sequence joins TRBV5-4 and TRBJ1-2; a weak D match, TRBD1 (6 bases). Germline V gene lookup returns CDR1 SGHNT and CDR2 YYREEE (reference sequence). V was trimmed by 1 base and J by 5 bases, leaving 15 bases between them. This CDR3 spans 15 amino acids. The CDR3 sequence: CASSLPTQGWYGYTF. CDR3 nucleotides: TGTGCCAGCAGCTTGCCAACACAGGGATGGTATGGCTACACCTTC.

The V and J genes are TRBV18 and TRBJ1-1; D is uncertain. Germline V gives CDR1 KGHSH, CDR2 LQKENI. The length of the CDR3 is 14 residues. V was pared by 0 bases and J by 1 base, with 6 bases between. The DNA for the CDR3 is TGTGCCAGCTCACCACCCGAGGGGAACACTGAAGCTTTCTTT. Translating gives CASSPPEGNTEAFF. Looking up the rest from reference TRBV18 and TRBJ1-1 gives the full variable domain: NAGVMQNPRHLVRRRGQEARLRCSPMKGHSHVYWYRQLPEEGLKFMVYLQKENIIDESGMPKERFSAEFPKEGPSILRIQQVVRGDSAAYFCASSPPEGNTEAFFGQGTRLTVV.